The rows below give T cell receptor beta chains drawn from one sample of a study of cytomegalovirus exposure and HLA in healthy donors. Profiling relied on immunoSEQ multiplex PCR, and the TCRdb table lists in-frame clones only, not all of them. The sample yields about 140,000 clones, roughly 80% seen once. The material sequenced was PBMCs. These receptors were obtained from a man in his late teens or twenties in good health and CMV-seronegative. The CDR3 runs from the conserved cysteine through the conserved F or W. Each record gives: V gene, D gene, J gene, clone size, CDR3 DNA, CDR3 protein. The D gene is left open where the match is weak. A row's size may be missing; if present it is once, few, many or a size class.

TRBV30	.	TRBJ2-1	.	TGTGCCTGGCTGCAGGGAATGTCCAATGAGCAGTTCTTC	CAWLQGMSNEQFF
TRBV12-5	TRBD2	TRBJ2-7	few	TGTGCTAGTGGTTTGACGGGACTACCGACGCGACTATACCACTACGAGCAGTACTTC	CASGLTGLPTRLYHYEQYF
TRBV9	.	TRBJ2-1	.	TGTGCCAGCAGCCCCGCGGGGGCCAACAATGAGCAGTTCTTC	CASSPAGANNEQFF
TRBV11-2	TRBD1	TRBJ2-5	.	TGTGCCAGCAGCCTACCCAGGGGGTATCAAGAGACCCAGTACTTC	CASSLPRGYQETQYF
TRBV10-3	TRBD1	TRBJ1-1	medium-sized	TGTGCCACCCATCGACAGGGGGAGCGGACTTTCTTT	CATHRQGERTFF
TRBV11-1	.	TRBJ2-3	.	TGTGCCAGCAGCTCAACGGTTAGCACAGATACGCAGTATTTT	CASSSTVSTDTQYF
TRBV7-8	.	TRBJ1-1	few	TGTGCCAGCAGCGCCCCGGGGGTGGGCACTGAAGCTTTCTTT	CASSAPGVGTEAFF
TRBV28	TRBD1	TRBJ2-7	.	TGTGCCACCACGACAGGGATCTATTACGAGCAGTACTTC	CATTTGIYYEQYF
TRBV11-2	.	TRBJ1-1	.	TGTGCCAGCAGCTTAGTAGTAGCCGGGGATGAAGCTTTCTTT	CASSLVVAGDEAFF
TRBV7-9	TRBD1	TRBJ2-7	once	TGTTCCAGCAGCTCCCGGGACAGGACATACGAGCAGTACTTC	CSSSSRDRTYEQYF
TRBV9	.	TRBJ2-7	once	TGTGCCAGCAGCCCCCCCGTTGAGCAGTACTTC	CASSPPVEQYF
TRBV6-5	TRBD1	TRBJ2-5	.	TGTGCCAGCAGTTACTGGGACAGGGTAGAGACCCAGTACTTC	CASSYWDRVETQYF
TRBV5-1	TRBD1	TRBJ2-7	.	TGCGCCAGCAGCCGGGCTAGTACAGGGGGCCACGAGCAGTACTTC	CASSRASTGGHEQYF
TRBV14	.	TRBJ1-1	.	TGTGCCAGCAGCCTCACCCAGGGTAGCGGTTGGGCTTTCTTT	CASSLTQGSGWAFF
TRBV12-5	.	TRBJ1-5	.	TGTGCTAGTGGTTCAAGACGGGAGGGCAATCAGCCCCAGCATTTT	CASGSRREGNQPQHF
TRBV10-3	TRBD1	TRBJ2-7	.	TGTGCCATCAGGCGCGGGACAGGCTCCTACGAGCAGTACTTC	CAIRRGTGSYEQYF
TRBV2	.	TRBJ2-7	.	TGTGCCAGCTCGGCGCGGGTGTCCTACGAGCAGTACTTC	CASSARVSYEQYF
TRBV4-3	.	TRBJ1-5	.	TGCGCCAGCAGTCGACAGGAACATCAGCCCCAGCATTTT	CASSRQEHQPQHF
TRBV7-9	.	TRBJ1-2	.	TGTGCCAGCATTCTCCTGCCAGGGTATAACTATGGCTACACCTTC	CASILLPGYNYGYTF
TRBV6-6	.	TRBJ2-1	.	TGTGCCAGCAGCTTTGACAGGAATTCCTACAATGAGCAGTTCTTC	CASSFDRNSYNEQFF
TRBV4-1	TRBD1	TRBJ2-7	few	TGCGCCAGCAGCCAACTCGACAGGGGCGGGCAGTACTTC	CASSQLDRGGQYF
TRBV5-1	.	TRBJ1-3	.	TGCGCCAGCAGCTCGGCGGGGGATGGAAACACCATATATTTT	CASSSAGDGNTIYF
TRBV18	.	TRBJ1-6	.	TGTGCCAGCTCACCACCCGGGGATCCACCCCTCCACTTT	CASSPPGDPPLHF
TRBV4-2	.	TRBJ1-5	.	TGTGCCAGCAGCCCTAATTCAGGGGTTGGCAATCAGCCCCAGCATTTT	CASSPNSGVGNQPQHF
TRBV6-5	.	TRBJ1-3	.	TGTGCCAGCAGTTACGGCTCGGGAGGATACGGAAACACCATATATTTT	CASSYGSGGYGNTIYF
TRBV6-5	.	TRBJ1-6	.	TGTGCCAGCAAGCCGGGGAGCTCCTATAATTCACCCCTCCACTTT	CASKPGSSYNSPLHF
TRBV7-8	TRBD1	TRBJ1-2	.	TGTGCCAGCAGTCGAACCGGGGACAGGGTCTATGGCTACACCTTC	CASSRTGDRVYGYTF
TRBV4-3	.	TRBJ2-6	.	TGCGCCAGCAGCCAAGATAAGAGGGTATGGGCCAACGTCCTGACTTTC	CASSQDKRVWANVLTF
TRBV7-8	.	TRBJ2-5	.	TGTGCCAGCAGCGAAAGAGCGAGATCAGAGACCCAGTACTTC	CASSERARSETQYF
TRBV6-6	.	TRBJ1-5	.	TGTGCCAGCAGTTCCACTAGGAACAATCAGCCCCAGCATTTT	CASSSTRNNQPQHF
TRBV2	TRBD1	TRBJ2-5	.	TGTGCCAGCAGATTTTTAAGGGGAACAGGGGATGGAGAGACCCAGTACTTC	CASRFLRGTGDGETQYF
TRBV4-1	.	TRBJ1-1	once	TGCGCCAGCAGCCAAGATTTTGCCTCCGCGGGCACTGAAGCTTTCTTT	CASSQDFASAGTEAFF
TRBV2	.	TRBJ2-5	few	TGTGCCAGCAGTGATCCGAGGGTCAAAGAGACCCAGTACTTC	CASSDPRVKETQYF
TRBV5-4	.	TRBJ2-5	.	TGTGCCAGCAGCCTCAACTCCGGGCAAGAGACCCAGTACTTC	CASSLNSGQETQYF
TRBV10-3	.	TRBJ1-3	.	TGTGCCATCAGTGAGTCTGGCCGCTCTGGAAACACCATATATTTT	CAISESGRSGNTIYF
TRBV5-1	.	TRBJ2-7	.	TGCGCCAGCAGCCGGGAGGCGACAGGCTACGAGCAGTACTTC	CASSREATGYEQYF
TRBV7-6	.	TRBJ2-2	.	TGTGCCAGCAGCTTAGTAACTGTCGGGGAGCTGTTTTTT	CASSLVTVGELFF
TRBV6-1	.	TRBJ2-7	.	TGTGCCAGCAGTGAAGAGAGGGTACTGACGACCGAGCAGTACTTC	CASSEERVLTTEQYF
TRBV7-9	.	TRBJ1-1	.	TGTTCCAGCAGCTTAGCGATGGGGCCGCTCGTTGAAGCTTTCTTT	CSSSLAMGPLVEAFF
TRBV7-9	TRBD1	TRBJ2-7	.	TGTGCCAGCAGCTTAGATCGGACAGGGCCCTACGAGCAGTACTTC	CASSLDRTGPYEQYF
TRBV11-2	.	TRBJ1-2	.	TGTGCCAGCAGCTTAGCAGGGTCCTATGGCTACACCTTC	CASSLAGSYGYTF
TRBV9	TRBD2	TRBJ2-1	.	TGTGCCAGCAGGGGCGGGGGGAGCTCCTACAATGAGCAGTTCTTC	CASRGGGSSYNEQFF
TRBV7-6	.	TRBJ2-7	.	TGTGCCAGCAGCGGCGCCGATCCGGGGTGGCAGTACTTC	CASSGADPGWQYF
TRBV7-8	.	TRBJ1-1	.	TGTGCCAGCAGCTTACTGACAGCTCTCGAGAACACTGAAGCTTTCTTT	CASSLLTALENTEAFF
TRBV30	TRBD1	TRBJ1-5	.	TGTGCCTGGAGTGTACGCGGCAGGGGGGACCAGCCCCAGCATTTT	CAWSVRGRGDQPQHF
TRBV7-2	.	TRBJ1-2	.	TGTGCCAGCCATGATAGGGGGAAATATGGCTACACCTTC	CASHDRGKYGYTF